A single sample gave rise to the 13 T cell receptor beta chains below, sequenced in a study of low-dose radiotherapy and immunotherapy resistance in tumors. Alpha and beta chains were covered, as first-strand cDNA relied on TRAV- and TRBV-specific primers. The PCR that amplified TCRs ran for about 20 cycles, relying on a constant-region primer and a V-primer adapter. TCRdb processed the reads anew with MiXCR; each CDR3 protein has one entry. The repertoire holds 13,000 or so distinct CDR3 sequences, with roughly 70% as singletons. The source is a human donor with advanced metastatic prostate, ovarian, gallbladder or colorectal cancer (not recorded which). This table probably holds off-target reads from a library built for another chain.

The chain carries TRBV5-4 and TRBJ2-2; 10 bases are shared with TRBD1. CDR1 SGHNT and CDR2 YYREEE come from the germline V gene (reference sequence). The CDR3 covers 17 residues. With 4 bases clipped from V and 0 bases from J, the junction kept 6 bases outside the gene matches. CDR3 sequence: CASSKGQGMANTGELFF. The CDR3 DNA reads TGTGCCAGCAGCAAGGGACAGGGGATGGCGAACACCGGGGAGCTGTTTTTT.

The rearrangement joins TRBV6-6 to TRBJ1-5; 9 bases fit TRBD1. Per germline, CDR1 MNHNY and CDR2 SVGAGI (reference sequence). The CDR3 has 13 residues. V was clipped by 7 bases and J by 9 bases; unmatched bases: 7. The CDR3 reads CASTTKGQGPQHF. The CDR3 DNA reads as TGTGCCAGCACCACAAAGGGACAGGGGCCCCAGCATTTT.

The chain combines TRBV5-6 with TRBJ2-3, with TRBD2 identical over 13 bases. Trimming cost V 4 bases and J 2 bases; bases outside gene matches: 7. CDR3 length: 17 amino acids. CDR1 SGHDT and CDR2 YYEEEE come from the germline V gene. The CDR3 is CASSRRLAGGDTDTQYF. DNA for the CDR3: TGTGCCAGCAGCCGCCGACTAGCGGGGGGCGACACAGATACGCAGTATTTT.

A few counts support this clonotype. The rearrangement joins TRBV28 to TRBJ2-7; unclear D gene. CDR1 is MDHEN, CDR2 SYDVKM, per germline. This CDR3 is 12 amino acids long. V lost 4 bases and J lost 6, with 10 bases in between. This CDR3 is CASSSAPGEQYF. The CDR3 bases are TGTGCCAGCAGTTCAGCGCCTGGCGAGCAGTACTTC.

V usage is TRBV4-1 and J usage is TRBJ1-6, with D unresolved. Germline-derived CDR1 and CDR2 are MGHRA and YSYEKL. V lost 6 bases, J lost 8 bases, and 11 bases lay in between. The CDR3 is 13 residues long. Here the CDR3 DNA reads TGCGCCAGCAGGTTAGGATATGATTCACCCCTCCACTTT. Encoded protein: CASRLGYDSPLHF.

This chain uses TRBV7-2 with TRBJ2-3; TRBD2 agrees at 7 bases. Losses at the gene ends were 5 bases for V and 7 bases for J; bases not matched to a gene: 3. CDR1 SGHTA and CDR2 FQGNSA come from the germline V gene. The CDR3 is 12 residues long. The CDR3 nucleotides read TGTGCCAGCAGCGCGGGGGTAAATACGCAGTATTTT. It translates to CASSAGVNTQYF. Drawing the rest from reference TRBV7-2 and TRBJ2-3, the complete variable domain is GAGVSQSPSNKVTEKGKDVELRCDPISGHTALYWYRQSLGQGLEFLIYFQGNSAPDKSGLPSDRFSAERTGGSVSTLTIQRTQQEDSAVYLCASSAGVNTQYFGPGTRLTVL.

As to this clonotype: An end of the junction differs from the germline gene, which may be a read error. The CDR3 sequence is CASSPLDPPQHFF. In DNA form, the CDR3 reads TGCGCCAGCAGCCCTCTCGATCCCCCCCAGCATTTCTTC. The V call is TRBV4-1, the J call TRBJ2-1, with unresolved D. The CDR3 extends over 13 amino acids. Germline V lookup: CDR1 MGHRA, CDR2 YSYEKL.

CDR3 amino acids: CASSFMGFSGANVLTF. The CDR3 DNA reads TGTGCCAGCAGCTTCATGGGCTTCTCTGGGGCCAACGTCCTGACTTTC. This chain links TRBV7-2 with TRBJ2-6, with D hard to call. Germline V lookup: CDR1 SGHTA, CDR2 FQGNSA. This CDR3 has 16 amino acids. V was shortened by 3 bases and J by 0 bases, with 9 bases between the two germline ends.

The genes are TRBV11-2 and TRBJ1-2; D is undetermined. The CDR3 length is 17 residues. Trimming cost V 4 bases and J 6 bases, with 24 bases left between them. Germline V gene sequence: CDR1 SGHAT, CDR2 FQNNGV. In DNA, the CDR3 is TGTGCCAGCAGCTCCCTCAGGTGGGGTAGGGAGAATAATGGCTACACCTTC. This gives the protein CASSSLRWGRENNGYTF.

CDR3 loop: CASSEAAGTGGYSNQPQHF. The CDR3 DNA follows: TGTGCCAGCAGTGAAGCGGCCGGGACAGGGGGGTATAGCAATCAGCCCCAGCATTTT. The chain recombines TRBV6-2 or TRBV6-3 with TRBJ1-5; TRBD1 matches 11 bases. Trimming removed 5 bases from V and 0 bases from J; junction bases left unmatched: 12. The CDR3 has 19 residues. The germline V gene has CDR1 MNHEY and CDR2 SVGEGT.

This clonotype was counted only a few times. The chain combines TRBV29-1 with TRBJ2-5; D possibly uses TRBD1 or TRBD2 (5 bases each). The germline gives CDR1 SQVTM, CDR2 ANQGSEA. The CDR3 spans 15 residues. The V and J ends lost 2 bases and 5 bases respectively, with 18 bases between them. DNA of the CDR3: TGCAGCGTTGAACAGGGACGGCGAACGTTGGAGACCCAGTACTTC. Translating it yields CSVEQGRRTLETQYF.

The rearrangement uses TRBV10-1 and TRBJ2-1; D ambiguous. Germline assignment: CDR1 WNHNN and CDR2 SYGVQD (reference sequence). The CDR3 sequence is 14 residues long. Trimming shortened V by 0 bases and J by 3 bases, and 6 bases separated the two germline ends. This CDR3 reads CASSESGSYNEQFF. CDR3 coding DNA: TGCGCCAGCAGTGAGTCGGGTAGCTACAATGAGCAGTTCTTC.

The rearrangement links TRBV19 to TRBJ1-6; 8 bases align to TRBD1. Germline assignment: CDR1 LNHDA and CDR2 SQIVND (reference sequence). With 6 bases clipped from V and 0 bases from J, the junction kept 7 bases outside the gene matches. This CDR3 comprises 17 residues. As DNA, the CDR3 is TGTGCCAGTAGAACCGGGACAGGCAGCTCCTATAATTCACCCCTCCACTTT. This encodes CASRTGTGSSYNSPLHF.